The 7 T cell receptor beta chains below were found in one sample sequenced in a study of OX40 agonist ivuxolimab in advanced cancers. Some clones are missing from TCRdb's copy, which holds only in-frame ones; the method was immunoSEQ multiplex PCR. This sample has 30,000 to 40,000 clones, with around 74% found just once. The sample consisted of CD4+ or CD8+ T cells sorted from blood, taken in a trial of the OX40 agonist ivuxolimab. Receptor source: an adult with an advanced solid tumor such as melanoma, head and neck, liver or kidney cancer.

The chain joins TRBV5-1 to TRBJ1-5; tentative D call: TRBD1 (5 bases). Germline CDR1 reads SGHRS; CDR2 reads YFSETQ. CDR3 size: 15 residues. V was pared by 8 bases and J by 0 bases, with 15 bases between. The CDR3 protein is CASRRGDDSNQPQHF. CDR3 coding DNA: TGCGCCAGTAGAAGGGGAGACGATAGCAATCAGCCCCAGCATTTT.

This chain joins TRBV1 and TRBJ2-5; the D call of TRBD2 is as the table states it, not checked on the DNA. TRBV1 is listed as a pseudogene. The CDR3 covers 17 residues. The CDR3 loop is CTSSQGISGVGGETQYF. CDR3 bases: TGCACCAGCAGCCAGGGGATTAGCGGGGTAGGAGGAGAGACCCAGTACTTC.

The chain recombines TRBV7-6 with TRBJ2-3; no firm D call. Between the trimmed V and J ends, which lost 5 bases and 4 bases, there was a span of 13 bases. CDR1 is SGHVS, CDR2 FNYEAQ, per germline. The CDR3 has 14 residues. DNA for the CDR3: TGTGCCAGCAGCCGCGGAGCAGCCCCAGATACGCAGTATTTT. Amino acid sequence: CASSRGAAPDTQYF.

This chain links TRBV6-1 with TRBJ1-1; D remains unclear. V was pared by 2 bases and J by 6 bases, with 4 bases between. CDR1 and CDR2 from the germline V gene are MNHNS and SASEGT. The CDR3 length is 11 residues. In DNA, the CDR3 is TGTGCCAGCAGTGAACGGGCTGAAGCTTTCTTT. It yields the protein CASSERAEAFF.

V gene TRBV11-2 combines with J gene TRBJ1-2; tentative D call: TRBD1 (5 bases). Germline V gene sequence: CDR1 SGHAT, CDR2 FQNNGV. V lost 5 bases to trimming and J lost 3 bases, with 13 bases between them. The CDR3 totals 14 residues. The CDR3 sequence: CASSGIGRDYGYTF. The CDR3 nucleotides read TGTGCCAGCAGCGGGATAGGCAGGGACTATGGCTACACCTTC.

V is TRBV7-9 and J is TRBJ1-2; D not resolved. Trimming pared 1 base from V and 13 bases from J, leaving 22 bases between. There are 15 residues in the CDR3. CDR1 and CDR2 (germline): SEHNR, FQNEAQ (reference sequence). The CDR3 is CASSLGSAAYTPCTF. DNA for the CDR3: TGTGCCAGCAGCTTAGGGTCGGCAGCTTACACACCCTGCACCTTC.

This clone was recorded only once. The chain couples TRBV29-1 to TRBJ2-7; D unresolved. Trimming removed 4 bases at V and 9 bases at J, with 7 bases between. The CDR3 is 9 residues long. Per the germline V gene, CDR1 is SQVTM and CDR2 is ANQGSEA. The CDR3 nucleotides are TGCAGCGTTGCCCCCAGGCAGTACGTC. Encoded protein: CSVAPRQYV.